These 11 T cell receptor beta chains share one sample of origin, sequenced in a study of T cells in Graves' hyperthyroidism and ophthalmopathy. RNA transcripts were the template for amplifying TCR beta CDR3 regions. In the first-round RT-PCR of the TCR CDR3, the HTBI primer set was used. TCRdb reanalysed the multiplex PCR reads using MiXCR and keeps one entry per CDR3 protein. The repertoire consists of under 450,000 distinct CDR3 sequences, with about a sixth occurring once and the leading ten covering 30% to 35%. What was sequenced was blood. These receptors came from a woman aged 30 to 39 with Graves' hyperthyroidism that later progressed to Graves' ophthalmopathy.

The rearrangement joins TRBV4-1 to TRBJ2-2, with 9 positions matching TRBD1. The CDR3 contains 17 residues. The J segment lost 4 bases and the V segment lost 0 bases, leaving 6 bases of the junction unmatched. Per the germline V gene, CDR1 is MGHRA and CDR2 is YSYEKL. In DNA form, the CDR3 reads TGCGCCAGCAGCCAAGAGGGACAGGGTCACGTCACCGGGGAGCTGTTTTTT. Its protein is CASSQEGQGHVTGELFF.

This chain connects TRBV7-8 to TRBJ2-5; TRBD1 agrees at 10 bases. V dropped 5 bases and J dropped 5; count of bases not matched to a gene: 14. Per the germline V gene, CDR1 is SGHVS and CDR2 is FQNEAQ. This CDR3 is built from 17 residues. CDR3 sequence reads: CASSPISTGGWWETQYF. DNA of the CDR3: TGTGCCAGCAGCCCGATATCGACAGGGGGCTGGTGGGAGACCCAGTACTTC.

This clonotype was seen repeatedly, ten times or more. The chain uses TRBV24-1 and TRBJ2-1; D is ambiguous. Per the germline V gene, CDR1 is KGHDR and CDR2 is SFDVKD. Deletions cut 1 base from V and 6 bases from J, with 3 bases between. This CDR3 is 12 amino acids long. CDR3 sequence (DNA): TGTGCCACCAGTGATTTCACCAATGAGCAGTTCTTC. Its protein product is CATSDFTNEQFF.

This clonotype was counted at least ten times. The V and J genes are TRBV27 and TRBJ1-3; D is unclear. This CDR3 spans 15 amino acids. V was cut by 2 bases and J by 0 bases, with 8 bases left in between. The V gene's germline CDR1 is MNHEY and CDR2 SMNVEV (reference sequence). The CDR3 DNA is TGTGCCAGCAGTTTACTCAGACTCTCTGGAAACACCATATATTTT. Amino acids: CASSLLRLSGNTIYF.

Turning to this clonotype: This sequence may be a read error, since a much larger clone differs from it by one base. The genes are TRBV6-4 and TRBJ1-6; D remains unclear. The CDR3 sequence is 15 residues long. Germline assignment: CDR1 MRHNA and CDR2 SNTAGT. As DNA, the CDR3 is TGTGCCAGCAGTTACTCGAATGGGGATAATTCACCCCTCCACTTT. This encodes CASSYSNGDNSPLHF.

This clonotype was recorded at least ten times. This chain uses TRBV11-3 with TRBJ2-7; maybe TRBD1 (5 bases). Deletions cut 1 base from V and 2 bases from J, with 12 bases between. Germline lookup yields CDR1 SGHNT and CDR2 YENEEA. The CDR3 contains 15 residues. The CDR3 region is CASSLVGAATYEQYF. The DNA of the CDR3 is TGTGCCAGCAGCTTAGTAGGGGCGGCGACCTACGAGCAGTACTTC.

This clonotype has a count of ten or more. This chain connects TRBV2 to TRBJ1-1; a possible D gene is TRBD1 (6 bases). There are 15 residues in the CDR3. Trimming took 3 bases from V and 1 from J, leaving 12 bases between them. Looked up from germline, CDR1 is SNHLY and CDR2 is FYNNEI. CDR3 region: CASSEIRGGNTEAFF. In nucleotides, the CDR3 is TGTGCCAGCAGTGAGATAAGGGGGGGGAACACTGAAGCTTTCTTT.

This clonotype was found many times. The V and J genes are TRBV27 and TRBJ1-1; D is unclear. The germline gives CDR1 MNHEY, CDR2 SMNVEV (reference sequence). The CDR3 totals 13 residues. Trimming cost V 5 bases and J 5 bases, with 12 bases left between them. CDR3 sequence reads: CASSPGRLTEAFF. In DNA form, the CDR3 reads TGTGCCAGCAGTCCCGGCCGGCTGACTGAAGCTTTCTTT.

This clonotype was observed at least ten times. CDR3 amino acids: CASSDLTARPGAFF. For the CDR3, the DNA is TGCGCCAGCAGTGATCTGACAGCCAGGCCTGGAGCTTTCTTT. The chain has TRBV10-2 and TRBJ1-1; D is perhaps TRBD1 (5 bases). Germline CDR1 reads WSHSY; CDR2 reads SAAADI. Trimming cost V 3 bases and J 10 bases, with 18 bases left between them. This CDR3 comprises 14 residues.

This clonotype appeared many times. The V gene is TRBV2, the J gene TRBJ1-6; no definite D call. The CDR3 consists of 16 residues. Per germline, CDR1 SNHLY and CDR2 FYNNEI. The V gene lost 1 base and the J gene lost 10 bases, with 17 bases spanning the gap. In nucleotides, the CDR3 is TGTGCCAGCAGTGAAGGGATCTTTTCGGTTAGCTCACCCCTCCACTTT. This encodes CASSEGIFSVSSPLHF.

This clonotype was counted at least ten times. CDR3 in amino acids: CASSFQGVAYEQYF. The CDR3 DNA follows: TGTGCCAGCAGCTTCCAGGGGGTTGCCTACGAGCAGTACTTC. The chain uses TRBV11-2 and TRBJ2-7, with 7 bases lining up with TRBD1. This CDR3 is built from 14 residues. The junction had 4 bases not matched to a gene; V was cut back by 3 bases and J by 2 bases. The germline V gene encodes CDR1 SGHAT and CDR2 FQNNGV.